This T cell receptor (beta chain) was retrieved from a study of blood T cell repertoires in COVID-19. Measured with immunoSEQ multiplex PCR; TCRdb has only the in-frame clones, and not every one. The sample has some 250,000 clones, 65% to 85% seen once; the top ten hold roughly 7.8%. Germline lookup yields CDR1 KGHDR and CDR2 SFDVKD. The trim removed 6 bases at V and 3 bases at J, leaving 6 bases unmatched. The CDR3 totals 15 residues. What was sequenced was peripheral blood. The TCR originated in a man aged 35-49 years with active or convalescent COVID-19. The chain joins TRBV24-1 to TRBJ2-3; 9 bases align to TRBD2. The CDR3 DNA sequence: TGTGCCACCAGTTATAGCGGGAGCGTGACAGATACGCAGTATTTT. Its translation: CATSYSGSVTDTQYF.